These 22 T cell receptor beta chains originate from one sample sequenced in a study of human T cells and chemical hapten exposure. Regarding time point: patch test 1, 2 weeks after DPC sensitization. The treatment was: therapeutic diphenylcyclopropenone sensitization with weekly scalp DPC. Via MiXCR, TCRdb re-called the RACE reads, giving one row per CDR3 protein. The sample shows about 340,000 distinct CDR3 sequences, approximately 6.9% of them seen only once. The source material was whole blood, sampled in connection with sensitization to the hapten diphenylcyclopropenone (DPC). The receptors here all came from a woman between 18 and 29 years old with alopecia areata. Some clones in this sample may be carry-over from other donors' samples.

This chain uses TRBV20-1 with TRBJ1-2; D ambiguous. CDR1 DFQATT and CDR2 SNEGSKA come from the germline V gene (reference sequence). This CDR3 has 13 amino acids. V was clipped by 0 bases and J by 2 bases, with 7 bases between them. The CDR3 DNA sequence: TGCAGTGCTAGAGATCGACCGAACTATGGCTACACCTTC. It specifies CSARDRPNYGYTF.

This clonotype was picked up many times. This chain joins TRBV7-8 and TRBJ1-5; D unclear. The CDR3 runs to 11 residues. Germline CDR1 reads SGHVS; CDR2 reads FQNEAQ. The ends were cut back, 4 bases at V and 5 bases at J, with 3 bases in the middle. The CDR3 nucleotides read TGTGCCAGCAGCTCGGATCAGCCCCAGCATTTT. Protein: CASSSDQPQHF.

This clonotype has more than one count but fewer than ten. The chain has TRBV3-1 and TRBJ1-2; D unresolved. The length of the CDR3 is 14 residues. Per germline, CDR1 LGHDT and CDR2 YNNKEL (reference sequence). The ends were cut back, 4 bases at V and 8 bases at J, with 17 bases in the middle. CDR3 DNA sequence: TGTGCCAGCAGCCCACCCGCGGTCACGGGGGGCTACACCTTC. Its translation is CASSPPAVTGGYTF. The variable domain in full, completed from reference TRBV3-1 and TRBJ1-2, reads DTAVSQTPKYLVTQMGNDKSIKCEQNLGHDTMYWYKQDSKKFLKIMFSYNNKELIINETVPNRFSPKSPDKAHLNLHINSLELGDSAVYFCASSPPAVTGGYTFGSGTRLTVV.

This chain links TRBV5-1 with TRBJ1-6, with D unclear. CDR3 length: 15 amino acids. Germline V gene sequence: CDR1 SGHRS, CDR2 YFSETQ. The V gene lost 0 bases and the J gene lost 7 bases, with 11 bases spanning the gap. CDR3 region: CASSLEAVNNSPLHF. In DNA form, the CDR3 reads TGCGCCAGCAGCTTGGAGGCAGTGAACAATTCACCCCTCCACTTT.

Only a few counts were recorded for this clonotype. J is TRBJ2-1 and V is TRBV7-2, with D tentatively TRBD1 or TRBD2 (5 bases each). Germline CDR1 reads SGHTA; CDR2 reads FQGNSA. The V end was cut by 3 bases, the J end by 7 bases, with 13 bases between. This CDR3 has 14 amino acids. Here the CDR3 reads CASSFPGTQNEQFF. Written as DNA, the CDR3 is TGTGCCAGCAGCTTCCCCGGGACGCAAAATGAGCAGTTCTTC.

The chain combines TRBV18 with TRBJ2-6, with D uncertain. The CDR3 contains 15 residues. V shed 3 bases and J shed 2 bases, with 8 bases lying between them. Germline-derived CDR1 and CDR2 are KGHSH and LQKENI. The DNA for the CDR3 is TGTGCCAGCTCACCCCGTTCAGCTGGGGCCAACGTCCTGACTTTC. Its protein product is CASSPRSAGANVLTF.

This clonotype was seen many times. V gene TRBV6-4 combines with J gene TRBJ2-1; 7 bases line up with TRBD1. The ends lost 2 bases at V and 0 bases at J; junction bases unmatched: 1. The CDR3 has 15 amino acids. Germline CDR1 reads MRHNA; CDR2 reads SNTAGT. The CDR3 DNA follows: TGTGCCAGCAGTGACGGGACAGTCTCCTACAATGAGCAGTTCTTC. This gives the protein CASSDGTVSYNEQFF.

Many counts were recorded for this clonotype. CDR3: CAISGQGEGEAFF. CDR3 DNA sequence: TGTGCCATCAGTGGGCAGGGTGAGGGTGAAGCTTTCTTT. The chain carries TRBV10-3 and TRBJ1-1; maybe TRBD1 (5 bases). Trimming removed 4 bases at V and 7 bases at J, with 13 bases between. CDR1 and CDR2 from the germline V gene are ENHRY and SYGVKD. CDR3 length: 13 residues.

CDR3 residues: CATDRRGPNEKLFF. In DNA, the CDR3 is TGTGCCACCGACCGAAGGGGACCAAATGAAAAACTGTTTTTT. The V call is TRBV7-9, the J call TRBJ1-4; TRBD1 is a possible D gene (5 bases). From germline, CDR1 is SEHNR and CDR2 FQNEAQ (reference sequence). V lost 10 bases, J lost 5 bases, and 17 bases lay in between. CDR3 length: 14 amino acids.

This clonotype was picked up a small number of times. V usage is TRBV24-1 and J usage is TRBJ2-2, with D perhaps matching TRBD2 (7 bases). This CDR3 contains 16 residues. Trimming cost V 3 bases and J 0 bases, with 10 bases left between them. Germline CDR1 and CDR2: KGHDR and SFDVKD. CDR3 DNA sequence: TGTGCCACCAGTGATACGGGGGGCACGAACACCGGGGAGCTGTTTTTT. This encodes CATSDTGGTNTGELFF.

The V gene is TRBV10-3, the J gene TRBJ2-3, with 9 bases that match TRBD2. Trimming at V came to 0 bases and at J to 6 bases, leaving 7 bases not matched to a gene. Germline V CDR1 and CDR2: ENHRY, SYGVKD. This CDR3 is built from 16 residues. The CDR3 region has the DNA TGTGCCATCAGTGAGTCTCACCTAGCGGGGATGGATACGCAGTATTTT. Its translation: CAISESHLAGMDTQYF.

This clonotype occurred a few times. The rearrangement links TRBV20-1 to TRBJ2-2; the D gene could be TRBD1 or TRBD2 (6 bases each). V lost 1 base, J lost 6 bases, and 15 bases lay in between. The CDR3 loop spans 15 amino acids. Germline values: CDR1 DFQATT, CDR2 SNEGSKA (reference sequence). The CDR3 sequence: CSARGRGGASGELFF. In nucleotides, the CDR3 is TGCAGTGCTAGAGGCAGGGGAGGAGCCTCCGGGGAGCTGTTTTTT.

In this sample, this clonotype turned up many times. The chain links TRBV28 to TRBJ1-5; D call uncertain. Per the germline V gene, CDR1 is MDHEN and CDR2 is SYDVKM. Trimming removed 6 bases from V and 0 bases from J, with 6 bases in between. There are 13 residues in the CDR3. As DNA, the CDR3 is TGTGCCAGCAGGCGCTATAGCAATCAGCCCCAGCATTTT. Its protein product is CASRRYSNQPQHF.

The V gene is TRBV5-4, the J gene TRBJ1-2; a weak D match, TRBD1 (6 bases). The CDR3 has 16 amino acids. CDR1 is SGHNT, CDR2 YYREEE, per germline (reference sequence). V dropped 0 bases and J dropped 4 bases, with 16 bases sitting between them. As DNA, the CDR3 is TGTGCCAGCAGCTTGGGCACGGGGGCCCCCTTCTATGGCTACACCTTC. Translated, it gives CASSLGTGAPFYGYTF. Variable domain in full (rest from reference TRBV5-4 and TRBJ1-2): ETGVTQSPTHLIKTRGQQVTLRCSSQSGHNTVSWYQQALGQGPQFIFQYYREEENGRGNFPPRFSGLQFPNYSSELNVNALELDDSALYLCASSLGTGAPFYGYTFGSGTRLTVV.

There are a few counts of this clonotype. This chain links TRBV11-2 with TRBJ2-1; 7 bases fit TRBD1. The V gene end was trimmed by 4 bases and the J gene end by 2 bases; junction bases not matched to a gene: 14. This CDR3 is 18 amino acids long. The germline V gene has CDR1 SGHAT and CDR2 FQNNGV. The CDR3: CASSSNAGTADPYNEQFF. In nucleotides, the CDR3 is TGTGCCAGCAGCTCGAATGCCGGGACAGCTGATCCCTACAATGAGCAGTTCTTC.

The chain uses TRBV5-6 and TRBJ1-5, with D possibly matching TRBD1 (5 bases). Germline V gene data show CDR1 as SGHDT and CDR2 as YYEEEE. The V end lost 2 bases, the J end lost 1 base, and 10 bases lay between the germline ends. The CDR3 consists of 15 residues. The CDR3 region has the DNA TGTGCCAGCAGCTTCACCGGGGGGAGCAATCAGCCCCAGCATTTT. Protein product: CASSFTGGSNQPQHF.

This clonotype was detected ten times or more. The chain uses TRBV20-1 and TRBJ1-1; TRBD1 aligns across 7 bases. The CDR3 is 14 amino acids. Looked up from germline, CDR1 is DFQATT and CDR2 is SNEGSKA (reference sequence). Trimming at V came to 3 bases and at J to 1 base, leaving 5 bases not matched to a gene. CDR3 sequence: CSASSGTENTEAFF. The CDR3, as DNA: TGCAGTGCTAGCTCCGGGACAGAGAACACTGAAGCTTTCTTT.

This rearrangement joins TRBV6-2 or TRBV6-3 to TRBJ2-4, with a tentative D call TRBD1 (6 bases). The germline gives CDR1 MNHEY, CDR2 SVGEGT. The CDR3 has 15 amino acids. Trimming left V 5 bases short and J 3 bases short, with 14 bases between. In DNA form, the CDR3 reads TGTGCCAGCAGTCCTCACAGGGATCTCAAAAACATTCAGTACTTC. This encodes CASSPHRDLKNIQYF.

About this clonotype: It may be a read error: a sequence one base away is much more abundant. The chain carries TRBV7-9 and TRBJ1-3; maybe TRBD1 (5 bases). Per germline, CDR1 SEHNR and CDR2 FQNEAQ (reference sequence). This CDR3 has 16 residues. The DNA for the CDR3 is TGTGCCAGCAGCCCAAGGGCAGGGAGCTCTGGAAACACCAAATATTTT. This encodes CASSPRAGSSGNTKYF.

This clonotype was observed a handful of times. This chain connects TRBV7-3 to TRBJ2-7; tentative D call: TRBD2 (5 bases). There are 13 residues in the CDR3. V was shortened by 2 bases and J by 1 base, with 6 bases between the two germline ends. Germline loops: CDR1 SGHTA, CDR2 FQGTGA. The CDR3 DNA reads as TGTGCCAGCAGCTTAGACTATTCCTACGAGCAGTACTTC. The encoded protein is CASSLDYSYEQYF.

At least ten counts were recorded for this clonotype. This CDR3 reads CASSQESAGASPDTQYF. CDR3 DNA sequence: TGTGCCAGCAGCCAAGAGTCGGCAGGGGCCTCCCCAGATACGCAGTATTTT. This chain connects TRBV14 to TRBJ2-3; the D gene is possibly TRBD1 (6 bases). V was pared by 0 bases and J by 4 bases, with 17 bases between. The CDR3 contains 17 residues. CDR1 SGHDN and CDR2 FVKESK come from the germline V gene.

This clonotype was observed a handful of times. CDR3 residues: CASRHRGNTGELFF. CDR3 DNA: TGTGCCAGCAGGCACAGGGGGAACACCGGGGAGCTGTTTTTT. The rearrangement uses TRBV6-5 and TRBJ2-2; 7 nucleotides align to TRBD1. Per germline, CDR1 MNHEY and CDR2 SVGAGI. V lost 6 bases, J lost 1 base, and 2 bases stayed unmatched. The CDR3 sequence is 14 residues long.